Listed below are T cell receptor beta chains from one sample, sequenced in a study of CD8 T cell repertoires and HIV-1 epitope variants. Their antigen targets remain unknown. The protocol was immunoSEQ multiplex PCR, while the TCRdb copy is restricted to in-frame clones and leaves out a portion. The sample consists of about 2,500 clones, around 60% of them appearing once. Input material: cultured CD8+ T cells derived from PBMCs. The receptors derive from a male donor with HIV. Both conserved end residues are part of each CDR3. Each record gives: D gene, J gene, CDR3 length, V gene, clone size, CDR3 protein, CDR3 DNA. D genes are given only for firm matches. Where a row states a size, it is once, few, many or the class of an expanded clone; other rows omit it.

TRBD2,TRBJ2-5,14,TRBV5-4,NA,CASSNGGNQETQYF,TGTGCCAGCAGCAACGGGGGGAACCAAGAGACCCAGTACTTC
TRBD1,TRBJ1-1,12,TRBV5-4,few,CASSLQGEEAFF,TGTGCCAGCAGCTTACAGGGGGAAGAAGCTTTCTTT
TRBD2,TRBJ2-1,17,TRBV27,NA,CASSPTTSGYSYNEQFF,TGTGCCAGCAGTCCTACGACTAGCGGCTACTCCTACAATGAGCAGTTCTTC
NA,TRBJ2-7,16,TRBV7-6,NA,CASSPPFGTSNYEQYF,TGTGCCAGCAGCCCCCCCTTCGGGACAAGTAACTACGAGCAGTACTTC
NA,TRBJ1-6,16,TRBV6-6,few,CASSPTRSSYNSPLHF,TGTGCCAGCAGTCCGACAAGGAGCTCCTATAATTCACCCCTCCACTTT
NA,TRBJ1-6,13,TRBV5-6,once,CASRGRGNSPLHF,TGTGCCAGTAGAGGCAGGGGAAATTCACCCCTCCACTTT
NA,TRBJ1-1,14,TRBV6-5,NA,CAPRSVSLGTEAFF,TGTGCCCCCAGATCTGTGTCTTTGGGCACTGAAGCTTTCTTT
TRBD2,TRBJ2-7,13,TRBV6-6,once,CASSTGTNYEQYF,TGTGCCAGCAGTACCGGGACTAACTACGAGCAGTACTTC
NA,TRBJ2-7,15,TRBV5-6,NA,CASSFPGTFSYEQYF,TGTGCCAGCAGCTTCCCTGGGACCTTCTCCTACGAGCAGTACTTC
TRBD1,TRBJ1-1,16,TRBV5-1,NA,CANSFGTGGLNTEAFF,TGCGCCAACAGCTTCGGGACAGGAGGATTGAACACTGAAGCTTTCTTT
TRBD2,TRBJ2-1,17,TRBV7-8,NA,CASSRFLAGSPYNEQFF,TGTGCCAGCAGCCGATTCCTAGCGGGGAGTCCCTACAATGAGCAGTTCTTC
TRBD1,TRBJ2-1,16,TRBV4-2,NA,CASSSIQGESANEQFF,TGTGCCAGCAGCTCTATACAGGGGGAATCCGCCAATGAGCAGTTCTTC
NA,TRBJ1-2,14,TRBV28,NA,CASSFELANYGYTF,TGTGCCAGCAGTTTTGAGCTCGCTAACTATGGCTACACCTTC
NA,TRBJ2-7,19,TRBV4-3,hyperexpanded,CASSQEPGAGALSSYEQYF,TGCGCCAGCAGCCAAGAGCCGGGAGCGGGCGCCCTGAGCTCCTACGAGCAGTACTTC
NA,TRBJ1-3,13,TRBV29-1,few,CSVVLPSGNTIYF,TGCAGCGTTGTACTTCCCTCTGGAAACACCATATATTTT
NA,TRBJ1-2,14,TRBV27,few,CASSFWPLSDGYTF,TGTGCCAGCAGTTTCTGGCCTCTGTCTGACGGCTACACCTTC
TRBD2,TRBJ2-1,15,TRBV4-2,few,CASSHLVGGDNEQFF,TGTGCCAGCAGCCACCTAGTTGGGGGGGACAATGAGCAGTTCTTC
NA,TRBJ2-3,16,TRBV5-4,NA,CASSLEGGGSTDTQYF,TGTGCCAGCAGCTTGGAGGGAGGGGGTAGCACAGATACGCAGTATTTT
NA,TRBJ2-5,17,TRBV7-9,NA,CASSSLRGPTYQETQYF,TGTGCCAGCAGCTCCCTGAGGGGACCTACATACCAAGAGACCCAGTACTTC
NA,TRBJ1-6,14,TRBV10-2,NA,CASSEAGGEAPLHF,TGCGCCAGCAGTGAGGCCGGGGGAGAGGCGCCCCTCCACTTT
TRBD1,TRBJ1-4,15,TRBV9,NA,CASSVAGTGGEKLFF,TGTGCCAGCAGCGTAGCTGGGACAGGGGGAGAAAAACTGTTTTTT
NA,TRBJ2-2,14,TRBV2,NA,CASSTGTGSWELFF,TGTGCCAGCAGCACCGGGACTGGCTCCTGGGAGCTGTTTTTT
TRBD1,TRBJ1-1,17,TRBV13,NA,CASSFWTGGEVNTEAFF,TGTGCCAGCAGCTTTTGGACAGGGGGCGAGGTGAACACTGAAGCTTTCTTT
NA,TRBJ1-1,15,TRBV19,NA,CASSIGEFASTEAFF,TGTGCCAGTAGTATAGGAGAGTTCGCGAGCACTGAAGCTTTCTTT